Each of the 19 T cell receptor beta chains below was sequenced from the same sample in a study of blood T cells in healthy people across ages (dated by TCRdb to 2014 to 2015). Preparation of the library involved 5' RACE. Sequenced using an Illumina HiSeq 2500. A second PCR of about 6 to 12 cycles was run with a J-beta primer mix and a sample-barcoded 5' primer. TCRdb ran its own pipeline on the public reads, namely fastp trimming at Q25 and MiXCR clone calling, and kept in-frame beta chains. Under each unique CDR3 protein, matching rows form one entry showing the most common genes and DNA. The sample table shows some 1.6 million distinct CDR3 sequences, and 30% to 35% are seen once. 11% of the sample belongs to the ten largest clones. The sequencing sample was made of blood. Every receptor here comes from a woman aged 30 to 39 in good health.

This chain joins TRBV11-2 and TRBJ2-5; 11 bases are a match to TRBD2. The CDR3 covers 16 residues. Germline-derived CDR1 and CDR2 are SGHAT and FQNNGV. Unmatched junction bases numbered 6, after V lost 1 base and J lost 5 bases. CDR3 residues: CASSLATSGRWETQYF. CDR3 DNA sequence: TGTGCCAGCAGCTTAGCAACTAGCGGGAGATGGGAGACCCAGTACTTC.

The genes are TRBV7-8 and TRBJ2-1; 7 nucleotides line up with TRBD2. The CDR3 is made up of 15 amino acids. V shed 4 bases and J 5 bases; nucleotides not matched to a gene: 8. Per germline, CDR1 SGHVS and CDR2 FQNEAQ. CDR3 residues: CASSSTSESHNEQFF. The CDR3 DNA is TGTGCCAGCAGCTCCACTAGCGAGAGCCACAATGAGCAGTTCTTC.

This clonotype was counted a few times. This chain joins TRBV6-2 or TRBV6-3 and TRBJ2-3; D not resolved. The CDR3 contains 10 residues. Germline values: CDR1 MNHEY, CDR2 SVGEGT. Between the trimmed V and J ends, which lost 8 bases and 5 bases, there was a span of 5 bases. CDR3 sequence: CASYGDTQYF. Written as DNA, the CDR3 is TGTGCCAGCTACGGAGATACGCAGTATTTT.

This clonotype was counted a few times. This rearrangement joins TRBV6-5 to TRBJ2-5; D assignment may be TRBD1 or TRBD2 (5 bases each). The CDR3 length is 15 residues. Looked up from germline, CDR1 is MNHEY and CDR2 is SVGAGI. The V and J ends lost 0 bases and 5 bases respectively, with 13 bases between them. In DNA form, the CDR3 reads TGTGCCAGCAGTTACTCTGGGGGACGGTGGGAGACCCAGTACTTC. It specifies CASSYSGGRWETQYF.

There are a few counts of this clonotype. This chain joins TRBV6-5 and TRBJ1-2; D remains unclear. Trimming removed 6 bases from V and 3 bases from J, with 8 bases in between. Looked up from germline, CDR1 is MNHEY and CDR2 is SVGAGI. This CDR3 comprises 12 residues. This CDR3 reads CASRSRDYGYTF. The CDR3 DNA reads TGTGCCAGCAGGAGCCGGGACTATGGCTACACCTTC.

This clonotype came up many times. V and J are TRBV27 and TRBJ2-7; D may be TRBD1 or TRBD2 (5 bases each). The germline V gene has CDR1 MNHEY and CDR2 SMNVEV (reference sequence). This CDR3 comprises 14 residues. Trimming cost V 2 bases and J 3 bases, with 11 bases left between them. The CDR3 coding sequence is TGTGCCAGCAGTTTAGCGGCAGGGAGCTACGAGCAGTACTTC. Translating it yields CASSLAAGSYEQYF.

This clonotype was counted only a few times. The J gene is TRBJ2-3, the V gene TRBV7-9; 7 bases are a match to TRBD2. V gave up 5 bases and J gave up 2 bases; unmatched junction bases: 13. This CDR3 spans 17 amino acids. Germline V CDR1 and CDR2: SEHNR, FQNEAQ (reference sequence). CDR3 sequence reads: CASSIRPTSDYTDTQYF. CDR3 bases: TGTGCCAGCAGCATAAGACCCACTAGCGACTACACAGATACGCAGTATTTT. Full variable domain (remainder filled in from reference TRBV7-9 and TRBJ2-3): DTGVSQNPRHKITKRGQNVTFRCDPISEHNRLYWYRQTLGQGPEFLTYFQNEAQLEKSRLLSDRFSAERPKGSFSTLEIQRTEQGDSAMYLCASSIRPTSDYTDTQYFGPGTRLTVL.

This clonotype has a handful of counts. V gene TRBV14 combines with J gene TRBJ1-2, with D possibly being TRBD1 (5 bases). The CDR3 extends over 15 amino acids. With 1 base removed from V and 4 bases from J, the gap between germline ends came to 13 bases. Looked up from germline, CDR1 is SGHDN and CDR2 is FVKESK. CDR3 sequence (DNA): TGTGCCAGCAGCCAAGGCCCCGGGGCCTTCTATGGCTACACCTTC. As protein: CASSQGPGAFYGYTF.

This clonotype was seen more than once but under ten times. This chain links TRBV7-3 with TRBJ2-5, with D possibly TRBD2 on 6 matching bases. The CDR3 is 15 residues long. The V and J ends lost 1 base and 4 bases respectively, with 13 bases between them. CDR1 is SGHTA, CDR2 FQGTGA, per germline. In DNA form, the CDR3 reads TGTGCCAGCAGCTTAAAGGCGGGATGGGTAGAGACCCAGTACTTC. As protein: CASSLKAGWVETQYF.

This clonotype occurred many times. The chain links TRBV5-1 to TRBJ2-7; possible D gene TRBD2, 6 bases. The CDR3 runs 14 residues. Deletions cut 0 bases from V and 2 bases from J, with 9 bases between. CDR1 SGHRS and CDR2 YFSETQ come from the germline V gene. CDR3 residues: CASSLGLETYEQYF. DNA for the CDR3: TGCGCCAGCAGCTTGGGACTAGAAACCTACGAGCAGTACTTC.

Remarks on this clonotype: The junction departs from germline at one end; a sequencing error may be responsible. The chain is built from TRBV27 and TRBJ2-7, with D tentatively TRBD1 or TRBD2 (5 bases each). The germline V gene has CDR1 MNHEY and CDR2 SMNVEV (reference sequence). CDR3 length: 14 residues. This CDR3 reads CASKSTGRGETQCF. The CDR3 region has the DNA TGTGCCAGCAAGTCGACCGGGCGAGGGGAGACCCAGTGCTTC.

This chain uses TRBV7-2 with TRBJ2-1; 7 bases agree with TRBD2. This CDR3 has 16 amino acids. Trimming at V came to 2 bases and at J to 7 bases, leaving 11 bases not matched to a gene. Germline V gene data show CDR1 as SGHTA and CDR2 as FQGNSA. DNA of the CDR3: TGTGCCAGCAGCTTATGGAGTGCTAGCGGCTTAAATGAGCAGTTCTTC. This gives the protein CASSLWSASGLNEQFF.

The chain recombines TRBV27 with TRBJ1-1; no reliable D call. This CDR3 has 14 amino acids. The ends were cut back, 3 bases at V and 3 bases at J, with 11 bases in the middle. The V gene's germline CDR1 is MNHEY and CDR2 SMNVEV (reference sequence). DNA for the CDR3: TGTGCCAGCAGTTTGTTCGGGCGGGACACTGAAGCTTTCTTT. Translated: CASSLFGRDTEAFF.

J is TRBJ2-1 and V is TRBV11-1; TRBD2 agrees at 10 bases. The CDR3 has 15 residues. The V gene end was trimmed by 1 base and the J gene end by 12 bases; junction bases not matched to a gene: 9. Germline V gene lookup returns CDR1 SGHAT and CDR2 FQDESV (reference sequence). DNA for the CDR3: TGTGCCAGCAGCTTAGGCCCTAGCGGGGGTCCAGTGCAGTTCTTC. This codes for CASSLGPSGGPVQFF.

This clonotype was recorded many times. The chain links TRBV6-6 to TRBJ2-1; D is undetermined. Germline CDR1 MNHNY, CDR2 SVGAGI (reference sequence). This CDR3 spans 12 amino acids. Trimming took off 2 bases at V and 3 bases at J, with 2 bases between the two ends. As DNA, the CDR3 is TGTGCCAGCAGTTACCGCTACAATGAGCAGTTCTTC. This codes for CASSYRYNEQFF.

The table lists this clonotype with many counts. The chain employs TRBV29-1 and TRBJ2-5, with TRBD2 identical over 9 bases. Trimming at V came to 1 base and at J to 3 bases, leaving 3 bases not matched to a gene. CDR1 SQVTM and CDR2 ANQGSEA come from the germline V gene. The CDR3 has 14 residues. CDR3 DNA: TGCAGCGTTGAAGCTAGCGGGGTAAAAGAGACCCAGTACTTC. Translation: CSVEASGVKETQYF.

V gene TRBV13 combines with J gene TRBJ1-6; TRBD1 aligns across 9 bases. Trimming removed 3 bases from V and 2 bases from J; junction bases left unmatched: 5. Germline V gene data show CDR1 as PRHDT and CDR2 as FYEKMQ (reference sequence). The CDR3 has 17 residues. CDR3 sequence (DNA): TGTGCCAGCAGCTTGCGGGGACAGGGTACCTATAATTCACCCCTCCACTTT. It translates to CASSLRGQGTYNSPLHF.

A word on this clonotype: A clone one base away is much larger, so this may be a read error. Given the absence of the conserved phenylalanine or tryptophan at the CDR3 end, a read error is likely. The chain couples TRBV6-4 to TRBJ2-3; D may be TRBD1 (5 bases). Germline lookup yields CDR1 MRHNA and CDR2 SNTAGT. The CDR3 is 11 residues long. Trimming cost V 5 bases and J 8 bases, with 8 bases left between them. The CDR3 sequence is CASSPQGTQYS. CDR3 nucleotide sequence: TGTGCCAGCAGTCCCCAGGGTACGCAGTATTCT.

The table lists this clonotype with a few counts. CDR3 protein: CASSQRGVAGAGEQFF. The CDR3 DNA sequence: TGTGCCAGCAGCCAGCGGGGGGTAGCGGGAGCGGGAGAGCAGTTCTTC. The rearrangement links TRBV27 to TRBJ2-1; TRBD2 matches at 9 bases. The length of the CDR3 is 16 residues. Unmatched junction bases numbered 16, after V lost 6 bases and J lost 10 bases. Germline V CDR1 and CDR2: MNHEY, SMNVEV (reference sequence).